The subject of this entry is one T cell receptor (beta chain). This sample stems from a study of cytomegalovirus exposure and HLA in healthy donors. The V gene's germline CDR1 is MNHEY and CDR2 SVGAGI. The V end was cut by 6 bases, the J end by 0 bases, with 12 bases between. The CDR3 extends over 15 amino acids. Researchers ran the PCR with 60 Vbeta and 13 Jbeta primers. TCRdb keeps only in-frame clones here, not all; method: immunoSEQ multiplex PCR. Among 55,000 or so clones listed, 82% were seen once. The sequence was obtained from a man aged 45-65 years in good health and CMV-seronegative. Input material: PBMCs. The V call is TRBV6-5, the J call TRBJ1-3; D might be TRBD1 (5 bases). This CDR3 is CASRTTDSSGNTIYF. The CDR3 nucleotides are TGTGCCAGCAGGACGACAGACAGCTCTGGAAACACCATATATTTT.